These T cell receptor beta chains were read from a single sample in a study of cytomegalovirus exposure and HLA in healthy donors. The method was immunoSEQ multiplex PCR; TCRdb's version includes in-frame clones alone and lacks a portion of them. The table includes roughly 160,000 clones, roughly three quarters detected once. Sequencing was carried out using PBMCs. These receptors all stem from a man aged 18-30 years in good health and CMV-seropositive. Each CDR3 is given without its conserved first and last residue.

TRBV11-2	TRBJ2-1	ASSLVSSGEGEQF
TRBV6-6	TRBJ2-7	ASGQGSYEQY
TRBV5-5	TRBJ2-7	ASSSSGTGGYEQY
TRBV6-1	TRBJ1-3	ASKMDSSGGNTIY
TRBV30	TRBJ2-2	AWSGGPGELF
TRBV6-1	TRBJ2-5	ASSPQRLETQY
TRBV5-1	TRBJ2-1	ASSLNNNEQF
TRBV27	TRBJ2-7	ASSLGGLAGGYEQY
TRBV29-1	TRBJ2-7	SVAGSSYEQY
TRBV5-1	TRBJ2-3	ASSNRDTYTDTQY
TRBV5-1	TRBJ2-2	ASSFSGANTGELF
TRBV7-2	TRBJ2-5	ASSLGTSGRFQETQY
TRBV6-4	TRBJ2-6	ASKAALSSGANVLT
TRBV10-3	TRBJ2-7	AISEHARDRVSYEQY
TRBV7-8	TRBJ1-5	ASSLLTGSEHQPQH
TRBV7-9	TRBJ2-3	ASSLSGGPTDTQY
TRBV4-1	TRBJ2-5	ASSRPGQGGETQY
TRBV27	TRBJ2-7	ASSLLSSGYEQY
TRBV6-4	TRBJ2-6	ASSPGQGAGANVLT
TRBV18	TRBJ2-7	ASGHGQSEQY
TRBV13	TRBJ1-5	ASSLAQGAGPQH
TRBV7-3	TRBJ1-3	ASSLTGKSSGNTIY
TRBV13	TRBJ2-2	ASSPSGDYTGELF
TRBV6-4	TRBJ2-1	ASSDSGGRGVYEQF
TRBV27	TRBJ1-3	ASSLTGRNTIY
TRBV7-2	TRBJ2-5	ASSHGGHETQY
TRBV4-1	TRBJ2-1	ASSQGQGKGNEQF
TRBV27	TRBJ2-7	ATRGQASYEQY
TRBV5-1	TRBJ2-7	ASSRGETGGLDEQY
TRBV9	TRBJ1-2	ASSDQGARGPGYGYT
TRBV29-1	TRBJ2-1	SVVGLAGDNEQF
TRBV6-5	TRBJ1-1	ASSYSTVSLNTEAF
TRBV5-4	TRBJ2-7	ASSLGGRPTYEQY
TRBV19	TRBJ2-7	ASSTRTGNSYEQY
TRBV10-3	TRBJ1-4	AISGEQGNEKLF
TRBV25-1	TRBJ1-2	ASSENKWMQSDGYT
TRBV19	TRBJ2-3	ASSIGRGADTQY
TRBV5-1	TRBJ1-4	ASSLDRAGTTTNEKLF
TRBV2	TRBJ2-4	ASSDGTGGAKNSQY
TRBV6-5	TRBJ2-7	ASSYGGGHSSI
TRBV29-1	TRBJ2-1	SVHKTGTPPINEQF
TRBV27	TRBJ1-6	ASSPQASGTGYSPLH
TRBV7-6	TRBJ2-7	ASSPGEREGLYEQY
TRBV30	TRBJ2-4	AWSVGHPQGIQY
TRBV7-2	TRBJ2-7	ASSLAFLLYEQY
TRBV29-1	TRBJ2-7	SVGSPGGWYEQY